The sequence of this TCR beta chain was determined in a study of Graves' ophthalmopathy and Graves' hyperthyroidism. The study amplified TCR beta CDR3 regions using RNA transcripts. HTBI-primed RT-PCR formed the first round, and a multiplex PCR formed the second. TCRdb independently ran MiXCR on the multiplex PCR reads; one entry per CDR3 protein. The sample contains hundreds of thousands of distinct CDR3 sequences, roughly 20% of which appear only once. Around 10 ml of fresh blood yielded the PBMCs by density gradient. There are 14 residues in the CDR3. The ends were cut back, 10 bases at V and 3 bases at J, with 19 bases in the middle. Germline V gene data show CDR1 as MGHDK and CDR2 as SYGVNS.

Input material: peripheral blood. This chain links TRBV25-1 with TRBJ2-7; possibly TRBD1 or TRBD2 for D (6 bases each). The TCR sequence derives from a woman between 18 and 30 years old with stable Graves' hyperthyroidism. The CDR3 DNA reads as TGTGCCACCAGCTTGGAGGAGGGGGTCTACGAGCAGTACTTC. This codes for CATSLEEGVYEQYF.